These 17 T cell receptor beta chains originate from one sample sequenced in a study of T cell changes during pregnancy in multiple sclerosis. Clones were sequenced by immunoSEQ multiplex PCR, and TCRdb holds only the in-frame ones, with some missing. The data contain 12,000 or so clones, 85% to 95% of them seen just once; the ten biggest clones take up 0.29%. Sequenced here: CD4+ T cells from peripheral blood mononuclear cells, sampled before pregnancy. Receptors were obtained from a female donor with multiple sclerosis, enrolled in a pregnancy study.

The J gene is TRBJ1-5, the V gene TRBV30; a possible D gene is TRBD1 (6 bases). Per the germline V gene, CDR1 is GTSNPN and CDR2 is SVGIG (reference sequence). Trimming pared 3 bases from V and 0 bases from J, leaving 9 bases between. The CDR3 has 14 amino acids. The CDR3: CAWSSGDSNQPQHF. The CDR3 DNA reads TGTGCCTGGAGCTCAGGGGATAGCAATCAGCCCCAGCATTTT.

The chain couples TRBV30 to TRBJ1-5, with TRBD1 identical over 10 bases. The length of the CDR3 is 18 residues. The germline CDR1 and CDR2 sequences are GTSNPN and SVGIG (reference sequence). Trimming cost V 3 bases and J 1 base; bases outside gene matches: 12. CDR3 sequence reads: CAWSGQGVGYGSNQPQHF. DNA of the CDR3: TGTGCCTGGAGCGGACAGGGGGTGGGGTATGGGAGCAATCAGCCCCAGCATTTT.

The rearrangement joins TRBV18 to TRBJ2-1, with TRBD1 matching over 8 bases. CDR3 size: 17 residues. Unmatched junction bases numbered 12, after V lost 2 bases and J lost 6 bases. The germline V gene encodes CDR1 KGHSH and CDR2 LQKENI. In DNA, the CDR3 is TGTGCCAGCTCACCAACCATGACAGGGGTTGGGGCCAATGAGCAGTTCTTC. Its protein is CASSPTMTGVGANEQFF.

This chain connects TRBV7-2 to TRBJ2-7, with TRBD1 identical over 10 bases. Germline-derived CDR1 and CDR2 are SGHTA and FQGNSA. This CDR3 comprises 14 residues. Trimming cost V 4 bases and J 3 bases; bases outside gene matches: 3. Written as DNA, the CDR3 is TGTGCCAGCAGCTGGGGGGACAGGGGCTACGAGCAGTACTTC. Protein: CASSWGDRGYEQYF.

The chain couples TRBV27 to TRBJ1-5; D call uncertain. Germline V gene sequence: CDR1 MNHEY, CDR2 SMNVEV (reference sequence). The CDR3 spans 12 residues. Trimming took off 3 bases at V and 3 bases at J, with 3 bases between the two ends. CDR3 protein: CASSFLNQPQHF. In nucleotides, the CDR3 is TGTGCCAGCAGTTTCCTCAATCAGCCCCAGCATTTT.

The chain employs TRBV19 and TRBJ2-7; 7 bases are a match to TRBD2. The CDR3 length is 17 residues. V shed 0 bases and J 0 bases; nucleotides not matched to a gene: 8. Germline-derived CDR1 and CDR2 are LNHDA and SQIVND (reference sequence). In DNA form, the CDR3 reads TGTGCCAGTAGTATAGACGGGACTAAAGGTAGCTCCTACGAGCAGTACTTC. The encoded protein is CASSIDGTKGSSYEQYF.

V usage is TRBV25-1 and J usage is TRBJ1-5; TRBD1 aligns across 7 bases. V trimming: 7 bases; J trimming: 4 bases; junction bases outside the gene matches: 16. Germline CDR1 is MGHDK and CDR2 is SYGVNS. The CDR3 covers 17 residues. The CDR3 DNA follows: TGTGCCAGCACGGGAGGGCGGAGGGGGCCGCGGAATCAGCCCCAGCATTTT. This gives the protein CASTGGRRGPRNQPQHF.

The J gene is TRBJ1-1, the V gene TRBV6-5; TRBD1 matches at 7 bases. Germline V CDR1 and CDR2: MNHEY, SVGAGI. The V segment lost 4 bases and the J segment 7 bases; nucleotides outside the gene matches: 6. CDR3 length: 13 residues. In DNA form, the CDR3 reads TGTGCCAGCAGTTGGGGGACAGAGAATGAAGCTTTCTTT. This sequence encodes CASSWGTENEAFF.

V is TRBV30 and J is TRBJ1-4; maybe TRBD1 (6 bases). The V gene lost 3 bases and the J gene lost 14 bases, with 13 bases spanning the gap. CDR1 is GTSNPN, CDR2 SVGIG, per germline (reference sequence). CDR3 length: 11 residues. CDR3 amino acids: CAWRGGESLFF. As DNA, the CDR3 is TGTGCCTGGAGAGGGGGGGAATCCCTGTTTTTT. The full variable domain, in which reference TRBV30 and TRBJ1-4 provide the parts outside the CDR3, is SQTIHQWPATLVQPVGSPLSLECTVEGTSNPNLYWYRQAAGRGLQLLFYSVGIGQISSEVPQNLSASRPQDRQFILSSKKLLLSDSGFYLCAWRGGESLFFGSGTQLSVL.

The DNA of the CDR3 is TGTGCCAGCAGGAGGGGACAGCCCTACGAGCAGTACTTC. This codes for CASRRGQPYEQYF. The genes are TRBV6-5 and TRBJ2-7; the match to TRBD1 covers 7 bases. CDR1 and CDR2 from the germline V gene are MNHEY and SVGAGI. Losses at the gene ends were 6 bases for V and 2 bases for J; bases not matched to a gene: 4. The CDR3 has 13 amino acids.

The J gene is TRBJ2-7, the V gene TRBV30; 8 bases fit TRBD1. The CDR3 has 11 amino acids. CDR1 is GTSNPN, CDR2 SVGIG, per germline (reference sequence). J was trimmed by 9 bases and V by 5 bases; bases with no gene match: 6. Written as DNA, the CDR3 is TGTGCCTGGGGAACAGACAGGGGGCAGTACTTC. Protein: CAWGTDRGQYF.

The CDR3 sequence: CASSRGANTGELFF. The CDR3 bases are TGTGCCAGCAGCCGGGGGGCGAACACCGGGGAGCTGTTTTTT. The chain couples TRBV6-6 to TRBJ2-2; 7 bases match TRBD2. The CDR3 contains 14 residues. J lost 0 bases, V lost 6 bases, and 1 base had no gene match. CDR1 MNHNY and CDR2 SVGAGI come from the germline V gene (reference sequence).

J is TRBJ1-3 and V is TRBV6-4; D unresolved. The V gene lost 5 bases and the J gene lost 6 bases, with 20 bases spanning the gap. The germline gives CDR1 MRHNA, CDR2 SNTAGT. CDR3 length: 16 residues. CDR3 loop: CASSRAPLNQENTIYF. DNA of the CDR3: TGTGCCAGCAGTAGAGCCCCACTCAATCAGGAAAACACCATATATTTT.

The chain is built from TRBV15 and TRBJ2-5; TRBD2 is a possible D gene (5 bases). V gave up 3 bases and J gave up 5 bases, with 13 bases separating them. CDR1 is LNHNV and CDR2 is YYDKDF in the germline V gene (reference sequence). This CDR3 spans 14 amino acids. The CDR3 DNA reads as TGTGCCACCAGCAGGGAGCCTAGCTCTGAGACCCAGTACTTC. The encoded protein is CATSREPSSETQYF.

The chain employs TRBV7-8 and TRBJ1-3; D unresolved. V was pared by 0 bases and J by 0 bases, with 6 bases between. Germline V gene lookup returns CDR1 SGHVS and CDR2 FQNEAQ. This CDR3 comprises 15 residues. The CDR3 protein is CASSLAGLSGNTIYF. The CDR3 coding sequence is TGTGCCAGCAGCTTAGCGGGCCTCTCTGGAAACACCATATATTTT.

The chain recombines TRBV18 with TRBJ2-5; tentative D call: TRBD1 (5 bases). This CDR3 is built from 15 residues. Trimming took off 0 bases at V and 1 base at J, with 9 bases between the two ends. Germline CDR1 KGHSH, CDR2 LQKENI. CDR3 loop: CASSPPTGFQETQYF. CDR3 DNA sequence: TGTGCCAGCTCACCACCAACAGGCTTCCAAGAGACCCAGTACTTC.

The V and J genes are TRBV5-8 and TRBJ2-1; 7 bases map to TRBD2. V lost 3 bases to trimming and J lost 10 bases; unmatched junction nucleotides: 4. This CDR3 contains 12 residues. The germline CDR1 and CDR2 sequences are SGHTS and YDEGEE. The CDR3, as DNA: TGTGCCAGCAGCTCTGGGGGGGTAGAGCAGTTCTTC. It is translated as CASSSGGVEQFF.